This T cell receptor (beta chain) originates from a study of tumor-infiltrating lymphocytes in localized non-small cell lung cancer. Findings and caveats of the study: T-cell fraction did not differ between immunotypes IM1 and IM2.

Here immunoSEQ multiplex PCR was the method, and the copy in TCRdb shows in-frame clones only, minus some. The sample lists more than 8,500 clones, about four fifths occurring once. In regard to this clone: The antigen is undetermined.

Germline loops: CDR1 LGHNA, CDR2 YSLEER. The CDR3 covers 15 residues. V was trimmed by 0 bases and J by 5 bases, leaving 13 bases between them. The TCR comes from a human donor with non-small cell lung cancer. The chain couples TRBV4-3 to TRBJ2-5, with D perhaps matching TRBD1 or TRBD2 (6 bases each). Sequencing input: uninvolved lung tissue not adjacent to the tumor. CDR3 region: CASSQEWGAGETQYF. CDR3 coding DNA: TGCGCCAGCAGCCAAGAGTGGGGGGCAGGGGAGACCCAGTACTTC.